This TCR beta chain was captured by sequencing in a study of Ad26.COV2.S vaccination and SARS-CoV-2 variants. Study-level results: Researchers cautioned that TCR breadth and depth analyses may have underestimated total T cell responses.

Germline loops: CDR1 SGHTA, CDR2 FQGNSA. V lost 6 bases, J lost 1 base, and 12 bases lay in between. CDR3 length equals 14 residues. Regarding treatment: about 20 received Ad26.COV2.S at low or high dose, single or two shots; 5 received placebo; per-sample allocation not given. On day 63 after the first injection, vaccine and placebo recipients gave samples. It was an adult aged 18-55 years in Boston who was the donor. As for this clone: Its antigen is unidentified.

Libraries were prepared by immunoSEQ multiplex PCR; TCRdb keeps only in-frame clonotypes and omits some of them. The table lists about 320,000 clones, 86% of them singletons. The sequence was obtained from a person aged 18-65 years who received the Ad26.COV2.S COVID-19 vaccine or a placebo. The sequencing here drew on peripheral blood, taken in a trial of Ad26.COV2.S vaccine versus placebo. This chain joins TRBV7-2 and TRBJ2-5; D remains ambiguous. The CDR3 sequence: CASSHTRTQETQYF. The CDR3 DNA is TGTGCCAGCAGTCATACACGGACCCAAGAGACCCAGTACTTC.